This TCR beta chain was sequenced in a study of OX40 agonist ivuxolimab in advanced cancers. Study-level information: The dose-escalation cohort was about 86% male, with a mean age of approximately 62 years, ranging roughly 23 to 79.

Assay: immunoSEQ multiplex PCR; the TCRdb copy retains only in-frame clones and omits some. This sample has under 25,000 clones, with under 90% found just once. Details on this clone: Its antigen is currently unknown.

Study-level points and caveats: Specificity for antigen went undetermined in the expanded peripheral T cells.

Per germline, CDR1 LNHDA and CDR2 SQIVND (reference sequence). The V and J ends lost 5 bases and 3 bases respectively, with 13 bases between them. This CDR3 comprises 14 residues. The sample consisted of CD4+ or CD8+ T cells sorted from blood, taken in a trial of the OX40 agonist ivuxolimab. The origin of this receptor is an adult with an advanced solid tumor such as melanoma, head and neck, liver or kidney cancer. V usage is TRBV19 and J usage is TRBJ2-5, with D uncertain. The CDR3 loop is CASSGWQNEETQYF. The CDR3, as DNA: TGTGCCAGTAGTGGCTGGCAGAATGAAGAGACCCAGTACTTC.